This T cell receptor (beta chain) is drawn from a study of CD8+CD57+ T cells in acquired aplastic anemia. Study in general: The sorted CD4+ and CD8+ cells yielded an average around 3 ug of DNA. General study points: Researchers reported that CD8+ Simpson's diversity was not significantly different in patients versus controls. Roughly 31 was the count of CD8+ CDR3 sequences that patients shared with controls.

The trim removed 5 bases at V and 4 bases at J, leaving 8 bases unmatched. The CDR3 is made up of 13 amino acids. Looked up from germline, CDR1 is DFQATT and CDR2 is SNEGSKA (reference sequence). Using genomic DNA as the template, TCR beta VDJ and CDR3 profiling was carried out. TCRdb ran MiXCR on the reads and lists one entry per CDR3 protein. This sample has just over 450,000 distinct CDR3 sequences, with about a third found just once. About this clonotype: The antigen remains undetermined.

Sequencing was done on patients that had shown CD8+CD57+ cell expansion by flow cytometry. Severe acquired aplastic anemia was present in every patient. The sequence was obtained from a human donor with aplastic anemia. The chain links TRBV20-1 to TRBJ2-7, with TRBD2 matching 7 bases. Source material: sorted CD4+, CD8+, or CD8+CD57+ T cells (not recorded which) from PBMCs. The chain's CDR3 is CSAPVGGLYEQYF. In DNA, the CDR3 is TGCAGTGCTCCCGTGGGGGGGTTATACGAGCAGTACTTC.